Listed below are T cell receptor beta chains from one sample, sequenced in a study of T cell repertoires in cytomegalovirus infection. A single record per CDR3 protein comes from TCRdb applying MiXCR to the reads. The sample lists around 770,000 distinct CDR3 sequences, about 28% seen once, with around 13% in the top ten. These receptors have no identified antigens. The sample was cultured CD8+ T cells from PBMCs, taken from culture after CMV antigen stimulation. The receptors were sampled from a human donor in good health (CMV status not recorded). Some clones in this sample may be carry-over from other donors' samples. Each CDR3 is given with its conserved first and last residue. The D gene is left open where the match is weak. A row's size may be missing; if present it is once, few, many or a size class.

v_gene	abundance	d_gene	j_gene	CDR3nt	CDR3aa
TRBV15	.	.	TRBJ2-3	TGTGCCACCAGCGGCATCCCCGTGGATACGCAGTATTTT	CATSGIPVDTQYF
TRBV6-1	few	TRBD1	TRBJ1-2	TGTGCCAGCAGTGAAGCCTTGGACAGGGACTATGGCTACACCTTC	CASSEALDRDYGYTF
TRBV15	.	.	TRBJ1-5	TGTGCCACCAGCATCAACCACAGGGACAAGTACCAGCCCCAGCATTTT	CATSINHRDKYQPQHF
TRBV29-1	.	TRBD1	TRBJ1-2	TGCAGCGCCCCGGGACAGGGCCATAACTATGGCTACACCTTC	CSAPGQGHNYGYTF
TRBV13	.	.	TRBJ1-6	TGTGCCAGCAGCTTAAGGTTGTATAATTCACCCCTCCACTTT	CASSLRLYNSPLHF
TRBV10-3	few	TRBD1	TRBJ2-7	TGTGCCATCAGTGATAAGGACAGGGGAGCCTACGAGCAGTACTTC	CAISDKDRGAYEQYF
TRBV7-2	many	.	TRBJ2-7	TGTGCCAGCAGCCTCGGGGTCTCAATCTACGAGCAGTACTTC	CASSLGVSIYEQYF
TRBV9	.	.	TRBJ2-1	TGTGCCAGCAGCTCATCGCTCGGAGGAACCTACAATGAGCAGTTCTTC	CASSSSLGGTYNEQFF
TRBV19	few	TRBD2	TRBJ2-5	TGTGCCAGTAGTATTTCGGGAGGGAAAGAGACCCAGTACTTC	CASSISGGKETQYF
TRBV28	.	TRBD2	TRBJ2-5	TGTGCCATTCGCGGGGGGCCCCGCGGGTGGGAGACCCAGTACTTC	CAIRGGPRGWETQYF
TRBV20-1	.	.	TRBJ2-3	TGCAGTGCTAGATCGGCGGACCCTACAGATACGCAGTATTTT	CSARSADPTDTQYF
TRBV19	.	TRBD1	TRBJ1-1	TGTGCCAGTAGGACCGGGACAGATTTGAACACTGAAGCTTTCTTT	CASRTGTDLNTEAFF
TRBV5-6	.	.	TRBJ1-1	TGTGCCAGCAGCCGGACAGCAGACTATTTGAACACTGAAGCTTTCTTT	CASSRTADYLNTEAFF
TRBV11-2	.	.	TRBJ2-5	TGTGCCAGCAGCTTAGAGGGACGGACGGGCCAAAATGCAAAAGAGACCCAGTACTTC	CASSLEGRTGQNAKETQYF
TRBV7-8	.	.	TRBJ1-5	TGTGCCAGCAGCTTAGGTCCCGGGACCGCCGGCAATCAGCCCCAGCATTTT	CASSLGPGTAGNQPQHF
TRBV12-3/TRBV12-4	many	.	TRBJ1-6	TGTGCCAGCAGCCAGGACAGCCTTCAGCTGCCCCTCCACTTT	CASSQDSLQLPLHF
TRBV6-1	many	TRBD1	TRBJ1-2	TGTGCCAGCAGTGAAGTTGTTCGGACAGGGAATGGCTACACCTTC	CASSEVVRTGNGYTF
TRBV4-1	few	TRBD2	TRBJ2-1	TGCGCCAGCAGCCAAGATGCAGCGGGGGGACTATACAATGAGCAGTTCTTC	CASSQDAAGGLYNEQFF
TRBV7-2	.	TRBD2	TRBJ2-1	TGTGCCAGCAGCTCGGGACTAGCGGGGGAACTTCGTAGAAATGAGCAGTTCTTC	CASSSGLAGELRRNEQFF
TRBV7-9	.	.	TRBJ2-1	TGTGCCAGCAGCTGGGACTGGACCGATGAGCAGTTCTTC	CASSWDWTDEQFF
TRBV14	once	.	TRBJ2-7	TGTGCCAGCAGCCCATTGACAAGCCCGATCTACGAGCAGTACTTC	CASSPLTSPIYEQYF
TRBV2	few	.	TRBJ2-1	TGTGCCCGCGCCGACGGAGGCTACAATGAGCAGTTCTTC	CARADGGYNEQFF
TRBV27	few	.	TRBJ1-2	TGTGCCAGCAGTTTATCGGGGCAGGCTTTCAATGGCTACACCTTC	CASSLSGQAFNGYTF
TRBV27	.	.	TRBJ1-1	TGTGCCAGCAGTACCTGGACGGAGAACACTGAAGCTTTCTTT	CASSTWTENTEAFF
TRBV7-6	.	.	TRBJ2-3	TGTGCCAGCAGCTCCCGGACGGGACGGAGCACAGATACGCAGTATTTT	CASSSRTGRSTDTQYF
TRBV27	few	.	TRBJ1-6	TGTGCCAGCAGTTTATCGGCCCATGGAGGTTCACCCCTCCACTTT	CASSLSAHGGSPLHF
TRBV10-3	.	.	TRBJ1-2	TGTGCCATCAGGACGCAGGCGGGGACTCACTATGGCTACACCTTC	CAIRTQAGTHYGYTF
TRBV28	.	.	TRBJ1-2	TGTGCCAGCAGTTTACTCACCAGTCAGATTAACTATGGCTACACCTTC	CASSLLTSQINYGYTF
TRBV5-4	.	.	TRBJ1-6	TGTGCCAGCAGCTTGGGAGGGGCCGGAGGGACGGTCGGTTCACCCCTCCACTTT	CASSLGGAGGTVGSPLHF
TRBV14	.	.	TRBJ2-7	TGTGCCAGCGCACCTCGGGCCCCCACGCCCGAGCAGTACTTC	CASAPRAPTPEQYF
TRBV7-6	few	.	TRBJ2-7	TGTGCCAGCAGCTTAAGATCATCCAAATCCTACGAGCAGTACTTC	CASSLRSSKSYEQYF
TRBV13	.	TRBD1	TRBJ1-4	TGTGCCAGCAGCTTAGGCCGGACGACAGGGGAAAAACTGTTTTTT	CASSLGRTTGEKLFF
TRBV29-1	few	TRBD2	TRBJ2-7	TGCAGCGTTCAAGGACTAGCGGGGCGATACGAGCAGTACTTC	CSVQGLAGRYEQYF
TRBV24-1	few	.	TRBJ2-3	TGTGCCACCAGATCCGGGAATACGCAGTATTTT	CATRSGNTQYF
TRBV6-1	.	.	TRBJ1-3	TGTGCCAGCAGTGAATATATAGGGAGAAACACCATATATTTT	CASSEYIGRNTIYF
TRBV7-8	many	.	TRBJ1-4	TGTGCCAGCAGCTTAGCCGGGGGGAGGGAAAAACTGTTTTTT	CASSLAGGREKLFF
TRBV12-3/TRBV12-4	.	.	TRBJ1-2	TGTGCCAGCAGCCCTCCCTCCGGTACCGAAACTAACTATGGCTACACCTTC	CASSPPSGTETNYGYTF
TRBV19	.	TRBD1	TRBJ1-2	TGTGCCAGTATCCAGGCCGGGACAGGGGAAGCCTATGGCTACACCTTC	CASIQAGTGEAYGYTF
TRBV5-1	.	TRBD1	TRBJ1-2	TGCGCCAGCTCGCCGGGAGGACAGGCTAACTATGGCTACACCTTC	CASSPGGQANYGYTF
TRBV5-1	.	TRBD2	TRBJ2-3	TGCGCCAGCAGCTTCAGCGGGGACGGCACAGATACGCAGTATTTT	CASSFSGDGTDTQYF
TRBV20-1	few	TRBD2	TRBJ2-3	TGCAGTGCAGCGGGACTAGCGGGGGGTCGAAGTCTTGTGAGCACAGATACGCAGTATTTT	CSAAGLAGGRSLVSTDTQYF
TRBV7-8	.	TRBD2	TRBJ2-3	TGTGCCAACATCCTTTCGGGGGGTAGCACAGATACGCAGTATTTT	CANILSGGSTDTQYF
TRBV4-1	.	.	TRBJ1-5	TGCGCCAGCAGCCAAGCATTGGGCCCCTCCCCCCAGCATTTT	CASSQALGPSPQHF
TRBV7-9	.	TRBD1	TRBJ2-5	TGTGCCAGCAGCTTAGATAGCCAGGGGGCCGGGGAGACCCAGTACTTC	CASSLDSQGAGETQYF